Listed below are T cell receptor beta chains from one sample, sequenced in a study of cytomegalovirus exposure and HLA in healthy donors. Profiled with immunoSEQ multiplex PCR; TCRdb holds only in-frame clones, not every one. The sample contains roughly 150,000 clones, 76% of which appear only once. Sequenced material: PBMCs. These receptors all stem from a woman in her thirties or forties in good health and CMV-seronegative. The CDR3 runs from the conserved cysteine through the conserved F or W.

CASSPTRQANYGYTF	TRBV18
CASSLPPGGTEAFF	TRBV28
CASSRQGGEQFF	TRBV7-7
CASSESGGRNTDTQYF	TRBV25-1
CASSYRQGVGTQYF	TRBV6-5
CASSPTSGGAFTGELFF	TRBV27
CSSSSGLAVSTDTQYF	TRBV7-9
CASSIGLFATNEKLFF	TRBV5-4
CASSLGRYRDTQYF	TRBV7-9
CASSLSNWDRRIEAFF	TRBV11-2
CASSLVGEPKREAFF	TRBV5-8
CAVYRGNTEAFF	TRBV7-9
CSVDTSGGKETQYF	TRBV29-1
CSVGPLEGRQHYEQYF	TRBV29-1
CAWSARRTSGSYEQYF	TRBV30
CASSLSRGTGDPLHF	TRBV5-1
CASSLGWDRGSETQYF	TRBV5-4
CASSEMNTEAFF	TRBV5-4
CASSPGTGAEKLFF	TRBV4-1
CASSLVYGQPQHF	TRBV5-1
CASSPREAHNEQFF	TRBV4-2
CASSFSGRTTDTQYF	TRBV28
CASSQVGTSGGPMISEQFF	TRBV4-2
CASSQLAGADTDTQYF	TRBV4-2
CASTRGVSGNTIYF	TRBV7-2
CASSLGQNTQYF	TRBV11-3
CASSIGGRRSSYEQYF	TRBV19
CSVVVQDSNQPQHF	TRBV29-1
CASSLDSYSPLHF	TRBV27
CASSLELATYEQYF	TRBV5-1
CASSGGLAGVPSSYEQYF	TRBV5-1